The 30 T cell receptor beta chains reported below all come from one sample, sequenced in a study of post-analysis software for immune sequencing data (dated by TCRdb to between 2014 and 2017). The library was made by PCR. Sequenced using an Illumina HiSeq 2500. To reduce PCR and sequencing biases, unique molecular identifiers were built into the TCR beta cDNA libraries. Clones were called with MiXCR by TCRdb after fastp trimmed the public reads at Q25, and only in-frame beta chains were retained. Each CDR3 protein gets just one entry, which takes the most common genes and DNA from the rows behind it. Recorded for this sample are about 380,000 distinct CDR3 sequences; less than 40% of them occurred a single time. The ten largest clones represent around 15% of the sample. Study-wide conclusions, independent of this receptor: Significantly higher frequencies in patients than in controls were found for about five TRBV segments, including TRBV5-6, TRBV5-1 and TRBV20-1.

The antigens of these receptors remain unknown. The sequencing sample was made of blood. The receptors were gathered from a girl under 18 with multiple sclerosis.

The chain has TRBV29-1 and TRBJ2-1, with TRBD2 as a possible D gene (7 bases). The CDR3 has 17 residues. With 3 bases removed from V and 0 bases from J, the gap between germline ends came to 18 bases. Germline V gives CDR1 SQVTM, CDR2 ANQGSEA. The CDR3 sequence: CSVEDFGGASSYNEQFF. The DNA for the CDR3 is TGCAGCGTTGAGGACTTTGGGGGGGCGAGCTCCTACAATGAGCAGTTCTTC.

The chain couples TRBV12-3 or TRBV12-4 to TRBJ1-1; 9 bases are shared with TRBD1. V was clipped by 5 bases and J by 11 bases; unmatched bases: 9. The CDR3 loop spans 13 amino acids. The CDR3 coding sequence is TGTGCCAGCAGTCCCCCGGACAGGGGTGACGCTTTCTTT. The encoded protein is CASSPPDRGDAFF.

The chain links TRBV7-2 to TRBJ1-3, with a tentative D call TRBD1 (6 bases). V shed 6 bases and J shed 0 bases, with 15 bases lying between them. Germline CDR1 is SGHTA and CDR2 is FQGNSA. The CDR3 is made up of 16 amino acids. CDR3 sequence reads: CASSFDRRSSGNTIYF. The CDR3, as DNA: TGTGCCAGCAGTTTTGACAGGCGGAGCTCTGGAAACACCATATATTTT.

J is TRBJ2-5 and V is TRBV7-3; tentative D call: TRBD2 (5 bases). V lost 1 base, J lost 11 bases, and 20 bases lay in between. CDR1 is SGHTA and CDR2 is FQGTGA in the germline V gene. The CDR3 totals 15 residues. The chain's CDR3 is CASSLRAETYNEQYF. The CDR3 region has the DNA TGTGCCAGCAGCTTAAGAGCGGAGACTTACAATGAGCAGTACTTC.

This rearrangement joins TRBV28 to TRBJ2-7; possible D gene TRBD2, 6 bases. The CDR3 totals 15 residues. Looked up from germline, CDR1 is MDHEN and CDR2 is SYDVKM. V lost 5 bases, J lost 0 bases, and 14 bases lay in between. The CDR3 DNA sequence: TGTGCCAGCAGTCCTGCTAGCGTTCGCTCCTACGAGCAGTACTTC. This translates into CASSPASVRSYEQYF.

J is TRBJ2-7 and V is TRBV5-1; 7 nucleotides agree with TRBD1. The CDR3 has 16 amino acids. The germline gives CDR1 SGHRS, CDR2 YFSETQ. The J segment lost 1 base and the V segment lost 3 bases, leaving 10 bases of the junction unmatched. The CDR3 region is CASSSRAGTASYEQYF. DNA of the CDR3: TGCGCCAGCAGCTCGAGAGCCGGGACAGCTTCCTACGAGCAGTACTTC.

This clonotype occurred once. The rearrangement joins TRBV6-5 to TRBJ2-5; possibly TRBD1 for D (5 bases). In germline, CDR1 is MNHEY, CDR2 SVGAGI. V was clipped by 3 bases and J by 0 bases, with 11 bases between them. The CDR3 has 15 amino acids. CDR3 in DNA: TGTGCCAGCAGTTATTGGCAGACAGACCAAGAGACCCAGTACTTC. Translation gives CASSYWQTDQETQYF.

This clonotype was observed a handful of times. V gene TRBV20-1 combines with J gene TRBJ2-1, with 7 nucleotides matching TRBD2. This CDR3 spans 14 amino acids. V lost 6 bases to trimming and J lost 9 bases; unmatched junction nucleotides: 14. Germline V CDR1 and CDR2: DFQATT, SNEGSKA (reference sequence). CDR3 in amino acids: CSAARGVPEGEQFF. DNA of the CDR3: TGCAGTGCCGCCCGGGGGGTACCGGAGGGTGAGCAGTTCTTC.

The chain employs TRBV20-1 and TRBJ2-5; TRBD1 matches at 11 bases. The germline gives CDR1 DFQATT, CDR2 SNEGSKA (reference sequence). With V trimmed by 1 base and J by 11 bases, 18 bases remained unmatched. The CDR3 runs to 17 residues. The DNA of the CDR3 is TGCAGTGCTAGAGTCCTAGGGGACAGGGGGACCTCCTACGGGCAGTACTTC. Its translation is CSARVLGDRGTSYGQYF.

This clonotype was seen only a few times. This chain links TRBV7-2 with TRBJ1-1; the match to TRBD1 covers 7 bases. This CDR3 region has 12 residues. Per germline, CDR1 SGHTA and CDR2 FQGNSA. The V segment lost 5 bases and the J segment 11 bases; nucleotides outside the gene matches: 8. CDR3 bases: TGTGCCAGCAGCCAAAGACAGGGATGGGCTTTCTTT. Its protein is CASSQRQGWAFF.

V gene TRBV7-9 combines with J gene TRBJ1-2, with 8 bases aligning to TRBD1. Germline lookup yields CDR1 SEHNR and CDR2 FQNEAQ (reference sequence). The V and J ends lost 3 bases and 4 bases, in that order; junction bases with no gene match: 16. CDR3 length: 18 amino acids. The chain's CDR3 is CASSLGRTGNPATYGYTF. CDR3 nucleotide sequence: TGTGCCAGCAGCTTGGGGCGGACAGGGAATCCGGCGACCTATGGCTACACCTTC.

This clonotype has only a few counts. The chain's CDR3 is CASSFVRGAVYNEQFF. DNA of the CDR3: TGTGCCAGCAGCTTCGTCCGAGGAGCTGTGTACAATGAGCAGTTCTTC. The rearrangement links TRBV28 to TRBJ2-1; D unclear. V gave up 6 bases and J gave up 4 bases, with 19 bases separating them. Germline V gene sequence: CDR1 MDHEN, CDR2 SYDVKM. The CDR3 is made up of 16 amino acids.

In this sample, this clonotype turned up a few times. A junction boundary mismatches the germline segment, possibly from a read error. The V gene is TRBV12-3 or TRBV12-4, the J gene TRBJ2-7; D may match TRBD1 or TRBD2 (5 bases each). The CDR3 is made up of 17 amino acids. The chain's CDR3 is CAGSYKTGTQGDYEQYF. The CDR3 DNA reads TGTGCCGGCAGTTACAAAACCGGGACCCAGGGTGACTACGAGCAGTACTTC.

This clonotype has more than one count but fewer than ten. The V and J genes are TRBV28 and TRBJ2-7; D might be TRBD2 (6 bases). The CDR3 has 14 residues. From germline, CDR1 is MDHEN and CDR2 SYDVKM. Trimming cost V 3 bases and J 7 bases, with 16 bases left between them. CDR3 sequence: CASSFRASAGEQYF. CDR3 DNA sequence: TGTGCCAGCAGTTTTCGGGCTAGCGCGGGTGAGCAGTACTTC.

This clonotype was seen more than once but under ten times. The genes are TRBV7-8 and TRBJ1-1; D ambiguous. Germline CDR1 reads SGHVS; CDR2 reads FQNEAQ. CDR3 length: 16 residues. The V gene lost 4 bases and the J gene lost 1 base, with 16 bases spanning the gap. CDR3: CASSSTLAGRNTEAFF. The CDR3 DNA is TGTGCCAGCAGCTCGACACTGGCGGGCAGGAACACTGAAGCTTTCTTT.

The genes are TRBV6-6 and TRBJ2-5; 11 bases align to TRBD1. From germline, CDR1 is MNHNY and CDR2 SVGAGI (reference sequence). CDR3 length: 15 residues. With V trimmed by 6 bases and J by 5 bases, 8 bases remained unmatched. CDR3 nucleotide sequence: TGTGCCAGCAGGACCGGGACAGGGGGTATGGAGACCCAGTACTTC. It specifies CASRTGTGGMETQYF.

This clonotype has a handful of counts. V is TRBV6-5 and J is TRBJ2-1, with 8 positions matching TRBD1. J lost 9 bases, V lost 8 bases, and 9 bases had no gene match. CDR3 size: 13 residues. Germline CDR1 and CDR2: MNHEY and SVGAGI. The CDR3 loop reads CASGQGKFAEQFF. DNA for the CDR3: TGTGCCAGCGGACAGGGCAAGTTCGCTGAGCAGTTCTTC.

There are many counts of this clonotype. The rearrangement links TRBV5-5 to TRBJ2-1; TRBD1 matches at 8 bases. Losses at the gene ends were 3 bases for V and 6 bases for J; bases not matched to a gene: 8. The germline V gene has CDR1 SGHKS and CDR2 YYEKEE (reference sequence). The CDR3 runs to 15 residues. The CDR3 spells CASSSRQGRINEQFF. CDR3 nucleotide sequence: TGTGCCAGCAGCTCCAGACAGGGGCGCATCAATGAGCAGTTCTTC.

This chain's CDR3 is CASSSTRGSLAKNIQYF. The CDR3 DNA is TGTGCCAGCAGCTCCACAAGGGGGTCCCTAGCCAAAAACATTCAGTACTTC. The chain has TRBV11-2 and TRBJ2-4, with D tentatively TRBD1 (6 bases). Germline V gives CDR1 SGHAT, CDR2 FQNNGV. The CDR3 is 17 residues long. V dropped 4 bases and J dropped 0 bases, with 16 bases sitting between them.

The chain joins TRBV12-3 or TRBV12-4 to TRBJ1-5; maybe TRBD1 (5 bases). The length of the CDR3 is 16 residues. The V end lost 4 bases, the J end lost 1 base, and 14 bases lay between the germline ends. CDR3 DNA: TGTGCCAGCAGTTGGGGACCTCTAGGGAGCAATCAGCCCCAGCATTTT. Its translation is CASSWGPLGSNQPQHF.

This clonotype has more than one count but fewer than ten. V gene TRBV9 combines with J gene TRBJ2-7; no clear D. This CDR3 is built from 13 residues. With 0 bases removed from V and 3 bases from J, the gap between germline ends came to 7 bases. Germline V gene sequence: CDR1 SGDLS, CDR2 YYNGEE. CDR3 residues: CASSVEGDYEQYF. CDR3 coding DNA: TGTGCCAGCAGCGTAGAAGGTGACTACGAGCAGTACTTC. Variable domain in full (rest from reference TRBV9 and TRBJ2-7): DSGVTQTPKHLITATGQRVTLRCSPRSGDLSVYWYQQSLDQGLQFLIQYYNGEERAKGNILERFSAQQFPDLHSELNLSSLELGDSALYFCASSVEGDYEQYFGPGTRLTVT.

The gene calls are TRBV4-3 and TRBJ2-3; D gene ambiguous. Germline V gene sequence: CDR1 LGHNA, CDR2 YSLEER. With 0 bases removed from V and 2 bases from J, the gap between germline ends came to 9 bases. This CDR3 is 15 amino acids long. The chain's CDR3 is CASSQDHDPTDTQYF. The CDR3 region has the DNA TGCGCCAGCAGCCAAGATCACGACCCCACAGATACGCAGTATTTT.

In regard to this clonotype: A much bigger clone sits one base away, suggesting this may be a read error. The chain links TRBV7-2 to TRBJ2-6; D may match TRBD1 or TRBD2 (5 bases each). Germline V lookup: CDR1 SGHTA, CDR2 FQGNSA. The CDR3 length is 16 residues. The CDR3 DNA reads as TGTGCCAGCAGCTTACAGGGACCCTCTGGGGCCAACATCCTGACTTTC. It specifies CASSLQGPSGANILTF.

This clonotype was observed once. The J gene is TRBJ1-5, the V gene TRBV4-1; D perhaps matches TRBD1 (5 bases). CDR1 is MGHRA, CDR2 YSYEKL, per germline. V was cut by 4 bases and J by 4 bases, with 8 bases left in between. The CDR3 is 13 residues long. CDR3 in amino acids: CASSPYRNQPQHF. In DNA, the CDR3 is TGCGCCAGCAGCCCATACAGGAATCAGCCCCAGCATTTT.

Ten or more counts support this clonotype. This chain links TRBV6-2 or TRBV6-3 with TRBJ1-6, with D uncertain. The V end was cut by 2 bases, the J end by 10 bases, with 21 bases between. CDR1 MNHEY and CDR2 SVGEGT come from the germline V gene. The CDR3 is 17 residues long. The CDR3 protein is CASSYEPGMRGFSPLHF. In DNA form, the CDR3 reads TGTGCCAGCAGTTACGAACCGGGGATGAGAGGTTTCTCACCCCTCCACTTT.

This clonotype was seen a few times. V is TRBV20-1 and J is TRBJ2-1, with 8 bases fitting TRBD2. This CDR3 comprises 16 residues. Looked up from germline, CDR1 is DFQATT and CDR2 is SNEGSKA (reference sequence). V dropped 3 bases and J dropped 2; count of bases not matched to a gene: 9. The CDR3 region is CSASPGAGATYNEQFF. CDR3 sequence (DNA): TGCAGTGCTAGTCCGGGAGCGGGGGCCACCTACAATGAGCAGTTCTTC.

This clonotype was observed at least ten times. The V gene is TRBV29-1, the J gene TRBJ2-5; 12 bases agree with TRBD1. V trimming: 3 bases; J trimming: 6 bases; junction bases outside the gene matches: 2. CDR1 SQVTM and CDR2 ANQGSEA come from the germline V gene. The length of the CDR3 is 13 residues. The CDR3 region has the DNA TGCAGCGTTGAGGGACAGGGGGCGAAGACCCAGTACTTC. This translates into CSVEGQGAKTQYF.

This clonotype occurred a few times. The DNA of the CDR3 is TGTGCCAGCAGCTTAATTGGTCCGGAGACCCAGTACTTC. Translating gives CASSLIGPETQYF. V and J are TRBV7-8 and TRBJ2-5; D is unresolved. The V end was cut by 2 bases, the J end by 5 bases, with 9 bases between. The length of the CDR3 is 13 residues. Germline CDR1 is SGHVS and CDR2 is FQNEAQ.

This clonotype was detected only a few times. The CDR3 spells CASSLEAGGLAANSSYEQYF. The DNA for the CDR3 is TGTGCCAGCAGCTTAGAAGCGGGTGGACTAGCGGCGAATAGCTCCTACGAGCAGTACTTC. The V gene is TRBV7-9, the J gene TRBJ2-7; 10 bases are shared with TRBD2. Germline V CDR1 and CDR2: SEHNR, FQNEAQ (reference sequence). CDR3 size: 20 residues. The V segment lost 1 base and the J segment 0 bases; nucleotides outside the gene matches: 15.

This clonotype was counted many times. The chain uses TRBV20-1 and TRBJ1-2; D remains ambiguous. The V end lost 6 bases, the J end lost 4 bases, and 12 bases lay between the germline ends. The CDR3 extends over 12 amino acids. Germline loops: CDR1 DFQATT, CDR2 SNEGSKA (reference sequence). The CDR3, as DNA: TGCAGTGCCAACCCTCAGGTCTATGGCTACACCTTC. This encodes CSANPQVYGYTF.